The clone carrying this T cell receptor (beta chain) was observed at least ten times. This entry is derived from a study of T cells after yellow fever vaccination. On the study more broadly: In the case of low-cell-number fractions, SMART-Seq v4 Ultra Low Input was used for preparation.

Germline CDR1 and CDR2: SGHDT and YYEEEE. V lost 2 bases and J lost 7; bases outside the gene matches: 11. The CDR3 sequence is 16 residues long. TCR cDNA, made by 5'RACE template switching, carried an added universal primer site and UMIs. TCRdb re-called the 5' RACE reads with MiXCR, one entry per CDR3 protein. The repertoire holds some 340,000 distinct CDR3 sequences, with roughly 10% as singletons. The input for sequencing was CD4+ T cells sorted from PBMCs, taken 45 days after the yellow fever booster vaccination. This chain connects TRBV5-6 to TRBJ2-2, with 7 nucleotides matching TRBD1. The TCR comes from a man aged 18 to 35 who received the YFV17D yellow fever vaccine. The CDR3 DNA follows: TGTGCCAGCAGCTTTCGTAGGGACAGCCGAGGCGGGGAGCTGTTTTTT. Translated: CASSFRRDSRGGELFF.